Shown below are 32 T cell receptor beta chains from a single sample sequenced in a study of CD8 T cells in ankylosing spondylitis. Findings and limits, study-wide: A motif in TCR beta, a set of under ten highly homologous variants, appeared characteristic of ankylosing spondylitis blood.

Antigen specificity for these receptors is unknown. TCRdb itself ran the 5' RACE reads through MiXCR, one entry per CDR3 protein. The sample has roughly 370,000 distinct CDR3 sequences, about 20% seen once. Sample: blood, either unsorted or a sorted T cell fraction (not recorded which). The source of these receptors is a male donor with ankylosing spondylitis.

This clonotype was found many times. The chain combines TRBV29-1 with TRBJ2-1, with 14 nucleotides matching TRBD2. Germline V gene data show CDR1 as SQVTM and CDR2 as ANQGSEA. V dropped 8 bases and J dropped 8; count of bases not matched to a gene: 5. This CDR3 is 13 amino acids long. The CDR3 sequence is CSFGTSGSHEQFF. The DNA of the CDR3 is TGCAGCTTTGGGACTAGCGGGAGCCATGAGCAGTTCTTC.

This clonotype was seen only a few times. The chain uses TRBV27 and TRBJ2-1, with 8 bases fitting TRBD1. Trimming removed 7 bases from V and 5 bases from J; junction bases left unmatched: 7. CDR1 and CDR2 (germline): MNHEY, SMNVEV (reference sequence). This CDR3 has 14 amino acids. This CDR3 reads CASTGQGTHNEQFF. In nucleotides, the CDR3 is TGTGCCAGCACAGGACAGGGTACCCACAATGAGCAGTTCTTC.

The chain has TRBV3-1 and TRBJ1-4; 7 nucleotides match TRBD1. The CDR3 extends over 15 amino acids. J lost 1 base, V lost 3 bases, and 2 bases had no gene match. The germline V gene encodes CDR1 LGHDT and CDR2 YNNKEL (reference sequence). CDR3 nucleotides: TGTGCCAGCAGCCACCAGGGGGAAACTAATGAAAAACTGTTTTTT. Its translation is CASSHQGETNEKLFF.

This clonotype was seen a handful of times. The V and J genes are TRBV5-1 and TRBJ2-5; unclear D gene. The V end lost 1 base, the J end lost 5 bases, and 12 bases lay between the germline ends. Looked up from germline, CDR1 is SGHRS and CDR2 is YFSETQ. This CDR3 region has 14 residues. The CDR3 loop is CASSLSVYLETQYF. The CDR3 region has the DNA TGCGCCAGCAGCTTGTCCGTCTATCTGGAGACCCAGTACTTC.

This clonotype appeared a few times. The V and J genes are TRBV29-1 and TRBJ2-1; D gene unclear. The CDR3 spans 13 residues. Per germline, CDR1 SQVTM and CDR2 ANQGSEA. V lost 4 bases to trimming and J lost 6 bases, with 13 bases between them. CDR3 sequence (DNA): TGCAGCGTTGGCACGTCAGGCACCAATGAGCAGTTCTTC. Translation gives CSVGTSGTNEQFF.

This clonotype showed up just a few times. This chain links TRBV20-1 with TRBJ2-5, with TRBD2 identical over 16 bases. Germline CDR1 and CDR2: DFQATT and SNEGSKA (reference sequence). CDR3 length: 19 amino acids. V dropped 8 bases and J dropped 5; count of bases not matched to a gene: 20. CDR3 residues: CSTIPGLAGGRSSEETQYF. CDR3 nucleotides: TGCAGTACTATCCCGGGACTAGCGGGAGGGCGTTCTTCGGAGGAGACCCAGTACTTC.

This clonotype was found many times. The chain's CDR3 is CASSFVEEETQYF. CDR3 nucleotide sequence: TGTGCCAGCAGCTTTGTCGAGGAGGAGACCCAGTACTTC. The V call is TRBV7-6, the J call TRBJ2-5; D is undetermined. This CDR3 has 13 amino acids. CDR1 SGHVS and CDR2 FNYEAQ come from the germline V gene. V was cut by 3 bases and J by 5 bases, with 10 bases left in between.

This clonotype was seen a handful of times. The CDR3 coding sequence is TGTGCCAGCAGTCGACTAGGACTAGGAAGGTATTTT. Amino acids: CASSRLGLGRYF. V and J are TRBV28 and TRBJ2-3, with TRBD2 identical over 7 bases. The CDR3 covers 12 residues. The V gene's germline CDR1 is MDHEN and CDR2 SYDVKM. J lost 14 bases, V lost 5 bases, and 10 bases had no gene match.

V and J are TRBV7-9 and TRBJ2-4, with 7 bases lining up with TRBD1. In germline, CDR1 is SEHNR, CDR2 FQNEAQ (reference sequence). V shed 10 bases and J 7 bases; nucleotides not matched to a gene: 7. The CDR3 extends over 12 amino acids. CDR3 amino acids: CAIDTGENIQYF. The CDR3 DNA sequence: TGTGCCATCGATACAGGGGAGAACATTCAGTACTTC.

This clonotype was found many times. The CDR3 nucleotides are TGTGCCAGCAGTCTAGAACTGGCGTACGAGCAGTACTTC. It is translated as CASSLELAYEQYF. V is TRBV12-3 or TRBV12-4 and J is TRBJ2-7; D is undetermined. This CDR3 is 13 amino acids long. Trimming left V 5 bases short and J 4 bases short, with 12 bases between.

The V and J genes are TRBV10-3 and TRBJ1-5; D is unclear. Germline CDR1 is ENHRY and CDR2 is SYGVKD. The CDR3 contains 13 residues. The V end lost 10 bases, the J end lost 5 bases, and 15 bases lay between the germline ends. This CDR3 is CATLERTDQPQHF. CDR3 coding DNA: TGTGCCACTCTAGAGAGGACCGATCAGCCCCAGCATTTT.

The chain links TRBV20-1 to TRBJ2-1, with TRBD2 matching over 7 bases. With 6 bases clipped from V and 0 bases from J, the junction kept 11 bases outside the gene matches. Germline CDR1 and CDR2: DFQATT and SNEGSKA (reference sequence). CDR3 length equals 16 residues. The CDR3: CSAGDYRLSSYNEQFF. CDR3 nucleotide sequence: TGCAGTGCGGGGGACTACAGATTAAGCTCCTACAATGAGCAGTTCTTC.

V usage is TRBV5-6 and J usage is TRBJ1-1; 7 bases fit TRBD1. With 4 bases clipped from V and 1 base from J, the junction kept 7 bases outside the gene matches. CDR1 SGHDT and CDR2 YYEEEE come from the germline V gene. The CDR3 consists of 15 residues. The CDR3 DNA is TGTGCCAGCAGCCCCTTAGCAGGGGGGAACACTGAAGCTTTCTTT. Amino acids: CASSPLAGGNTEAFF.

This clonotype has more than one count but fewer than ten. The genes are TRBV7-2 and TRBJ2-1; 9 nucleotides line up with TRBD2. This CDR3 has 15 amino acids. The V segment lost 6 bases and the J segment 8 bases; nucleotides outside the gene matches: 11. CDR1 and CDR2 (germline): SGHTA, FQGNSA. CDR3 nucleotides: TGTGCCAGCAGACCTTTAGCGGGAGCGCCCGATGAGCAGTTCTTC. This translates into CASRPLAGAPDEQFF.

This clonotype showed up just a few times. The chain employs TRBV12-3 or TRBV12-4 and TRBJ1-5, with D perhaps matching TRBD1 (5 bases). Between the trimmed V and J ends, which lost 7 bases and 2 bases, there was a span of 9 bases. CDR3 length: 13 residues. The CDR3 bases are TGTGCCAGCACGGGAGGGGGCAATCAGCCCCAGCATTTT. It encodes CASTGGGNQPQHF.

This rearrangement joins TRBV2 to TRBJ2-2; D may be TRBD1 (6 bases). The ends were cut back, 5 bases at V and 0 bases at J, with 13 bases in the middle. The CDR3 length is 16 residues. Germline loops: CDR1 SNHLY, CDR2 FYNNEI. DNA of the CDR3: TGTGCCAGCAGTTATAGGACAGTACCGAACACCGGGGAGCTGTTTTTT. It codes for CASSYRTVPNTGELFF.

This clonotype was picked up a small number of times. J is TRBJ1-1 and V is TRBV20-1, with 11 bases fitting TRBD1. The CDR3 loop spans 14 amino acids. V shed 6 bases, J shed 4 bases, and the junction held 7 bases outside the gene matches. The germline V gene has CDR1 DFQATT and CDR2 SNEGSKA (reference sequence). CDR3 DNA: TGCAGTGCATTTGTGGGGACAGGGGGCACTGAAGCTTTCTTT. Residues: CSAFVGTGGTEAFF.

This clonotype was seen more than once but under ten times. V and J are TRBV28 and TRBJ2-3; 10 bases line up with TRBD1. With V trimmed by 5 bases and J by 2 bases, 7 bases remained unmatched. Per the germline V gene, CDR1 is MDHEN and CDR2 is SYDVKM. This CDR3 has 16 amino acids. The CDR3 region is CASSTLGQGYTDTQYF. The DNA of the CDR3 is TGTGCCAGCAGTACCCTGGGACAGGGGTACACAGATACGCAGTATTTT.

This clonotype was seen a handful of times. CDR3 in amino acids: CASSRPLPGAEAFF. CDR3 bases: TGTGCCAGCAGCAGGCCACTCCCCGGGGCTGAAGCTTTCTTT. This chain connects TRBV5-6 to TRBJ1-1; D not certain. Germline assignment: CDR1 SGHDT and CDR2 YYEEEE. Trimming cost V 4 bases and J 6 bases, with 16 bases left between them. CDR3 length: 14 residues. Using reference TRBV5-6 and TRBJ1-1 for the parts outside the CDR3, the full variable domain is DAGVTQSPTHLIKTRGQQVTLRCSPKSGHDTVSWYQQALGQGPQFIFQYYEEEERQRGNFPDRFSGHQFPNYSSELNVNALLLGDSALYLCASSRPLPGAEAFFGQGTRLTVV.

This clonotype was picked up a small number of times. The chain carries TRBV7-3 and TRBJ2-1, with 8 bases that match TRBD2. Unmatched junction bases numbered 3, after V lost 3 bases and J lost 5 bases. The germline CDR1 and CDR2 sequences are SGHTA and FQGTGA. There are 14 residues in the CDR3. The chain's CDR3 is CASSFSGMNNEQFF. The CDR3 DNA reads as TGTGCCAGCAGCTTTAGCGGGATGAACAATGAGCAGTTCTTC.

The genes are TRBV7-9 and TRBJ2-7; 7 bases match TRBD2. Germline V gives CDR1 SEHNR, CDR2 FQNEAQ (reference sequence). This CDR3 comprises 15 residues. With 1 base clipped from V and 6 bases from J, the junction kept 9 bases outside the gene matches. CDR3 residues: CASSLGGLETVEQYF. The CDR3 nucleotides read TGTGCCAGCAGCTTAGGCGGACTAGAGACGGTCGAGCAGTACTTC.

This clonotype appeared a few times. J is TRBJ2-7 and V is TRBV18; 12 bases agree with TRBD2. Germline V CDR1 and CDR2: KGHSH, LQKENI. CDR3 size: 17 residues. V lost 8 bases, J lost 3 bases, and 14 bases stayed unmatched. CDR3 residues: CASSGGATSGRLYEQYF. The CDR3 DNA reads TGTGCCAGCAGTGGGGGGGCCACTAGCGGGAGGCTCTACGAGCAGTACTTC.

In its sample, this clonotype was seen a few times. The V gene is TRBV28, the J gene TRBJ1-2, with a possible D match to TRBD1 (5 bases). The CDR3 is made up of 14 amino acids. Germline CDR1 MDHEN, CDR2 SYDVKM. V lost 3 bases, J lost 6 bases, and 14 bases lay in between. The DNA of the CDR3 is TGTGCCAGCAGTTTCGGGGGGGAGGTAGATGGCTACACCTTC. Encoded protein: CASSFGGEVDGYTF.

The table lists this clonotype with a few counts. This sequence joins TRBV6-2 or TRBV6-3 and TRBJ2-1, with D perhaps matching TRBD2 (5 bases). Germline V CDR1 and CDR2: MNHEY, SVGEGT. This CDR3 region has 14 residues. Trimming took 7 bases from V and 8 from J, leaving 18 bases between them. CDR3 amino acids: CASKEQRSTDEQFF. The CDR3 region has the DNA TGTGCCAGCAAGGAACAGCGGAGTACCGATGAGCAGTTCTTC.

This clonotype was counted between two and nine times. CDR3 protein: CASSSGLAGVMVGEQFF. The CDR3 nucleotides are TGCGCCAGCAGTAGTGGACTAGCGGGGGTAATGGTCGGTGAGCAGTTCTTC. The chain recombines TRBV5-1 with TRBJ2-1; TRBD2 matches 13 bases. The CDR3 is 17 amino acids. Germline values: CDR1 SGHRS, CDR2 YFSETQ. With V trimmed by 5 bases and J by 9 bases, 14 bases remained unmatched.

The chain carries TRBV5-6 and TRBJ1-2; no clear D. Germline V gene data show CDR1 as SGHDT and CDR2 as YYEEEE. This CDR3 has 14 amino acids. Deletions cut 6 bases from V and 4 bases from J, with 16 bases between. This chain's CDR3 is CASTKDLRSYGYTF. CDR3 DNA sequence: TGTGCCAGCACCAAGGACTTAAGGAGCTATGGCTACACCTTC.

The rearrangement links TRBV7-2 to TRBJ2-7; D may be TRBD2 (6 bases). Trimming took 2 bases from V and 3 from J, leaving 14 bases between them. The CDR3 length is 15 residues. CDR1 is SGHTA, CDR2 FQGNSA, per germline. The CDR3 bases are TGTGCCAGCAGCTTACCGACTCTAGCGAACTACGAGCAGTACTTC. It is translated as CASSLPTLANYEQYF. The complete variable domain, with remaining parts taken from reference TRBV7-2 and TRBJ2-7, reads GAGVSQSPSNKVTEKGKDVELRCDPISGHTALYWYRQSLGQGLEFLIYFQGNSAPDKSGLPSDRFSAERTGGSVSTLTIQRTQQEDSAVYLCASSLPTLANYEQYFGPGTRLTVT.

The rearrangement joins TRBV29-1 to TRBJ1-3; D may be TRBD1 (6 bases). The CDR3 contains 16 residues. Germline CDR1 and CDR2: SQVTM and ANQGSEA. Trimming stripped 5 bases from V and 0 bases from J, with 17 bases between. CDR3 sequence: CSVTPGGQSSGNTIYF. The CDR3 bases are TGCAGCGTTACCCCGGGGGGCCAAAGCTCTGGAAACACCATATATTTT.

The CDR3 nucleotides read TGTGCCAGCTCATCTGGACAGTTTACATCCGAGCAGTACTTC. The encoded protein is CASSSGQFTSEQYF. The chain has TRBV18 and TRBJ2-7; tentative D call: TRBD1 (6 bases). Trimming took off 5 bases at V and 6 bases at J, with 17 bases between the two ends. The CDR3 runs 14 residues. Germline loops: CDR1 KGHSH, CDR2 LQKENI.

The table lists this clonotype with a few counts. The rearrangement uses TRBV6-5 and TRBJ2-3; D not certain. Between the trimmed V and J ends, which lost 0 bases and 0 bases, there was a span of 13 bases. The length of the CDR3 is 17 residues. The germline CDR1 and CDR2 sequences are MNHEY and SVGAGI. As DNA, the CDR3 is TGTGCCAGCAGTTACTCGAATTTGGCAGGTAGCACAGATACGCAGTATTTT. Its translation: CASSYSNLAGSTDTQYF.

This clonotype showed up just a few times. CDR3: CASRRRTVANTEAFF. CDR3 nucleotides: TGTGCCAGCAGACGCCGGACGGTGGCCAACACTGAAGCTTTCTTT. This sequence joins TRBV7-2 and TRBJ1-1; no definite D call. The CDR3 covers 15 residues. From germline, CDR1 is SGHTA and CDR2 FQGNSA. Trimming took off 6 bases at V and 2 bases at J, with 16 bases between the two ends.

This clonotype was found a few times. This chain joins TRBV20-1 and TRBJ2-1; D is unclear. Trimming shortened V by 1 base and J by 3 bases, and 10 bases separated the two germline ends. The germline gives CDR1 DFQATT, CDR2 SNEGSKA (reference sequence). This CDR3 is 14 amino acids long. CDR3 sequence: CSARARTVYNEQFF. CDR3 sequence (DNA): TGCAGTGCTAGAGCGCGAACAGTCTACAATGAGCAGTTCTTC.